This section outlines one T cell receptor (beta chain) sequence together with its context. The data originate from a study of blood T cell repertoires in COVID-19. In the source study's methods: How many nucleated cells were present was estimated from reference gene primer amplification. Profiled with immunoSEQ multiplex PCR; TCRdb holds only in-frame clones, not every one. Clone size and the V and J calls come from that table; the DNA yielded D and trimming. Here the sample spans around 68,000 clones, roughly 84% being singletons. Trimming took 6 bases from V and 11 from J; bases not matched to a gene: 13. The CDR3 consists of 15 residues. Germline V CDR1 and CDR2: MNHEY, SVGEGT.

Sequencing was performed on peripheral blood. The chain has TRBV6-2 or TRBV6-3 and TRBJ1-6; TRBD1 agrees at 7 bases. This TCR came from a man over 45 with active COVID-19. CDR3 nucleotides: TGTGCCAGCAGCCGCCTGGGGGACAGCGGTACACCCCTCCACTTT. Translating gives CASSRLGDSGTPLHF.